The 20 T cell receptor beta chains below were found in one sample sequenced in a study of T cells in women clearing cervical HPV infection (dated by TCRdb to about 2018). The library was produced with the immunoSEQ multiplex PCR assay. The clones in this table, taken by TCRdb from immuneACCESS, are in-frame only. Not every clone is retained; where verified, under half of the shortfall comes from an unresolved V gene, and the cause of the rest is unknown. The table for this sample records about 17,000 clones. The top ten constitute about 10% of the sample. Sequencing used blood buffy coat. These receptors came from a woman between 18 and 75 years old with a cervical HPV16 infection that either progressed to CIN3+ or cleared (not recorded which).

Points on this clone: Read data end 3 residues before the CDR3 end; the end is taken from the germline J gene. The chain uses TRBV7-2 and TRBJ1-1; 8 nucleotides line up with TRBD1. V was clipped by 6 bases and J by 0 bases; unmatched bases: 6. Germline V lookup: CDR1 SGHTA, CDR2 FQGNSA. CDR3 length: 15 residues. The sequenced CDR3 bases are TGTGCCAGCAGGTCCCAGGGGGCGGTGAACACTGAA. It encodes CASRSQGAVNTE. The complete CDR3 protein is CASRSQGAVNTEAFF.

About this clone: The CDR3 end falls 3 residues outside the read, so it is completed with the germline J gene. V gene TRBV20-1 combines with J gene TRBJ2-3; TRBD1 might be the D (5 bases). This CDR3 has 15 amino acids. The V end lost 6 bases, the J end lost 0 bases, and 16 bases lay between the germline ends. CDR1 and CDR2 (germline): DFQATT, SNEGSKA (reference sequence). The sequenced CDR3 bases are TGCAGTGCCACGGACACCCGCTCTAGCACAGATACG. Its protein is CSATDTRSSTDT. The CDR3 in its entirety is CSATDTRSSTDTQYF.

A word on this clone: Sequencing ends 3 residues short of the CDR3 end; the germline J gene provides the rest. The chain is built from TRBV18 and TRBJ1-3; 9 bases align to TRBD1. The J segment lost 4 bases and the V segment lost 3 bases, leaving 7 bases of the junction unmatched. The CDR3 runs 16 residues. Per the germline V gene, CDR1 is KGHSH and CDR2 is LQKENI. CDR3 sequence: CASSPLDRGPGNTIYF. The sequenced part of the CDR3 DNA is TGTGCCAGCTCACCTCTGGACAGGGGCCCCGGAAACACC.

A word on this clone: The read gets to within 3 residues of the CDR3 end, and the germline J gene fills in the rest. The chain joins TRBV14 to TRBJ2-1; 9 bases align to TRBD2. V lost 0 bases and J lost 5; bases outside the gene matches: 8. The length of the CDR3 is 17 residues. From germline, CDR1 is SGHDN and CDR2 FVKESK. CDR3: CASSQEGAAGGDNEQFF. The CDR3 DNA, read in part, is TGTGCCAGCAGCCAAGAAGGGGCCGCGGGGGGGGACAATGAG.

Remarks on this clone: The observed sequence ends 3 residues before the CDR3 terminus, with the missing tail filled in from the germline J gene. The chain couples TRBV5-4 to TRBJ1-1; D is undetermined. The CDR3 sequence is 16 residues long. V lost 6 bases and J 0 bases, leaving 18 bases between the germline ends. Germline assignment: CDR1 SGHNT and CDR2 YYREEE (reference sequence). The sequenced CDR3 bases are TGTGCCAGCAACCTAAACGCAGGCGGGGTGAACACTGAA. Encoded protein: CASNLNAGGVNTE. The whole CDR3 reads CASNLNAGGVNTEAFF.

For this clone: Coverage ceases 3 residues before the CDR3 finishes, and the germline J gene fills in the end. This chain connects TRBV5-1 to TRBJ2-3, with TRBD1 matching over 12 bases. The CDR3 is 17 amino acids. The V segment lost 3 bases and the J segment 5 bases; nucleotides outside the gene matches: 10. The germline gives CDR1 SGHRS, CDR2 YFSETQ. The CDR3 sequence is CASSSLGQGAWGDTQYF. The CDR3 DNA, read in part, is TGCGCCAGCAGCTCGCTGGGACAGGGGGCGTGGGGAGATACG.

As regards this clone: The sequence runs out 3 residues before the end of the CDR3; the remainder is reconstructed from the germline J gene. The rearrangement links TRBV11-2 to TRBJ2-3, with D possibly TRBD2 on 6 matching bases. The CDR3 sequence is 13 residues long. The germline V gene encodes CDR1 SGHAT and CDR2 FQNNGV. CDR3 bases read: TGTGCCAGCAGCGACCACCAGGGAGGAACG. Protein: CASSDHQGGT. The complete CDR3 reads CASSDHQGGTQYF.

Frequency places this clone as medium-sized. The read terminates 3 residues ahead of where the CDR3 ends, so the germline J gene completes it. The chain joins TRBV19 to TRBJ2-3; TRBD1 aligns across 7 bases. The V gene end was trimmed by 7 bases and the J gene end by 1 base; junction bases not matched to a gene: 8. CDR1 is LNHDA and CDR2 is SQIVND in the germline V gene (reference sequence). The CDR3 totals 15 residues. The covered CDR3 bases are TGTGCCAGTAAGACAGGGAATCACGGCACAGATACG. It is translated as CASKTGNHGTDT. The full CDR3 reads CASKTGNHGTDTQYF.

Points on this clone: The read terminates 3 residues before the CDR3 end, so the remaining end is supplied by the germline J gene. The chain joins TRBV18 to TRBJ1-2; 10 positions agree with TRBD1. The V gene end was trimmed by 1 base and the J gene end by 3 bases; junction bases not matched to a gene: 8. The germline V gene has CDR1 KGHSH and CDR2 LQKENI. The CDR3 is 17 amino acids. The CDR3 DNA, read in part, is TGTGCCAGCTCACCACTAGTCGCTGGGACAGGGGACTATGGC. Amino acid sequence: CASSPLVAGTGDYG. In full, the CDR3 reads CASSPLVAGTGDYGYTF.

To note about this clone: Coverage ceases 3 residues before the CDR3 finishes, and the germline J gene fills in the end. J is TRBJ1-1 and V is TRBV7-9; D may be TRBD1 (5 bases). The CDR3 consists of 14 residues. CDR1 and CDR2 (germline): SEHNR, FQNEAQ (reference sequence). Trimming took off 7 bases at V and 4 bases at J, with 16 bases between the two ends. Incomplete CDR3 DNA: TGTGCCAGCACCTCGTTCAGGGAGGGCACTGAA. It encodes CASTSFREGTE. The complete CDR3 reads CASTSFREGTEAFF.

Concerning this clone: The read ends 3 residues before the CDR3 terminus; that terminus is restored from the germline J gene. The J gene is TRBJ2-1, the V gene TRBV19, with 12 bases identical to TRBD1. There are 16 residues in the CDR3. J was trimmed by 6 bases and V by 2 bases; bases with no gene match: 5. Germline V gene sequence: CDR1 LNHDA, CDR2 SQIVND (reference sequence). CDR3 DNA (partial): TGTGCCAGTAGTATACCGGGACAGGGGGCGGGCAATGAG. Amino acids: CASSIPGQGAGNE. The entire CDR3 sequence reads CASSIPGQGAGNEQFF. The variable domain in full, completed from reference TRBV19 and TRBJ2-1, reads DGGITQSPKYLFRKEGQNVTLSCEQNLNHDAMYWYRQDPGQGLRLIYYSQIVNDFQKGDIAEGYSVSREKKESFPLTVTSAQKNPTAFYLCASSIPGQGAGNEQFFGPGTRLTVL.

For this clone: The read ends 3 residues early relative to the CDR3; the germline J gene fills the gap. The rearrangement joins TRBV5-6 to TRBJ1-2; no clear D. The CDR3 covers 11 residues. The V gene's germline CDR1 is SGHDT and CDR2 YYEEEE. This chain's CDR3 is CASSLGGGYTF. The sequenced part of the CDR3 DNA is TGTGCCAGCAGCTTGGGAGGGGGC.

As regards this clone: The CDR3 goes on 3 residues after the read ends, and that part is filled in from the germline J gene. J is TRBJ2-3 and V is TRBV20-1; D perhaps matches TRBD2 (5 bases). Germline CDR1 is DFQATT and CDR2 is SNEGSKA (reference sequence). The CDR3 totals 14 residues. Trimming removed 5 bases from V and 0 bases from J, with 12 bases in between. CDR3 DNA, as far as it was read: TGCAGTGCTGTTGACTACCAAAGCACAGATACG. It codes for CSAVDYQSTDT. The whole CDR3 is CSAVDYQSTDTQYF.

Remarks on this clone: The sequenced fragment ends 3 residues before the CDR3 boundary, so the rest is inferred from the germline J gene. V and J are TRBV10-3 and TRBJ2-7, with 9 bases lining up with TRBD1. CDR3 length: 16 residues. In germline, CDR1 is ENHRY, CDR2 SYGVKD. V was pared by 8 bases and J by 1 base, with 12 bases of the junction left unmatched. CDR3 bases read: TGTGCCATCGGTGCGGGACCGGGACAGGGTTCCTACGAG. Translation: CAIGAGPGQGSYE. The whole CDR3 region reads CAIGAGPGQGSYEQYF.

This CDR3 is CASSVAGRETQYF. CDR3 bases read: TGCGCCAGCAGTGTGGCAGGGCGAGAGACC. This chain joins TRBV10-2 and TRBJ2-5; D perhaps matches TRBD1 (5 bases). The read ends 3 residues shy of where the CDR3 ends; the end is completed using the germline J gene. The V end lost 4 bases, the J end lost 4 bases, and 10 bases lay between the germline ends. Germline V gives CDR1 WSHSY, CDR2 SAAADI. The CDR3 extends over 13 amino acids.

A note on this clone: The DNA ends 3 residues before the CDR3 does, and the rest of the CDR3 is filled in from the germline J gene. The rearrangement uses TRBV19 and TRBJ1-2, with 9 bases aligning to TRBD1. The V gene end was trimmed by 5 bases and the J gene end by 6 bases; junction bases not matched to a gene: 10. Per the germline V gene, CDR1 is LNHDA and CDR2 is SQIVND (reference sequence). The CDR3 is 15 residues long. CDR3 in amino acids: CASSRFLTGGDGYTF. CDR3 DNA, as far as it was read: TGTGCCAGTAGTCGATTCCTGACAGGGGGTGATGGC.

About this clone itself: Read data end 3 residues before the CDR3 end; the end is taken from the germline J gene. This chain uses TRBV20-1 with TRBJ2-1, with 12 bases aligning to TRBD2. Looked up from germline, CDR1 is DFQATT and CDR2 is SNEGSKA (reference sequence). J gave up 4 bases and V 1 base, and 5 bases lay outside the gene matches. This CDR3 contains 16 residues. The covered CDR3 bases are TGCAGTGCTAGAGCCCCGGGACTAGCGGGTTACAATGAG. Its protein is CSARAPGLAGYNE. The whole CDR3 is CSARAPGLAGYNEQFF.

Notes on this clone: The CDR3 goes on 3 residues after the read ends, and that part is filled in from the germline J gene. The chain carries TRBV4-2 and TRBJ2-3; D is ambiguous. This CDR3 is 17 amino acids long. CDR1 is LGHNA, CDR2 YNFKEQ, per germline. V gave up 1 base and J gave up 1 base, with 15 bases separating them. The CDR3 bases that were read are TGTGCCAGCAGCCAAGGCACGGCAGATCTAGGCACAGATACG. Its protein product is CASSQGTADLGTDT. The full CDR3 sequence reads CASSQGTADLGTDTQYF.

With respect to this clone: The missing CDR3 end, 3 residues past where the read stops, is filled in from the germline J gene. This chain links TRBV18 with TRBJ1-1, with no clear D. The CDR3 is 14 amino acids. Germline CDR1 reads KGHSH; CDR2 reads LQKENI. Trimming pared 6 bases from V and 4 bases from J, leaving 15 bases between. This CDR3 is CASSNNVGRTEAFF. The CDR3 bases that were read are TGTGCCAGCTCCAACAACGTTGGGCGCACTGAA.

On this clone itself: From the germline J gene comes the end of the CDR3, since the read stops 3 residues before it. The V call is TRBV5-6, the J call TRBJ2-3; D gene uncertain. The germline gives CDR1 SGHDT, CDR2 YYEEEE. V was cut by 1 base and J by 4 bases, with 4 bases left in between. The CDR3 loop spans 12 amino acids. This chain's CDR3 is CASSLFSDTQYF. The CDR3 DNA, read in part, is TGTGCCAGCAGCTTGTTCTCAGATACG.